This T cell receptor (beta chain) was captured in a study of cytomegalovirus exposure and HLA in healthy donors. Study background: In a previous analysis, around 110 million unique TCR beta sequences were found from 150 million to 200 million T cells. Findings of the study overall: Cytomegalovirus-associated status was assigned to roughly 160 TCR beta chains.

This CDR3 region has 15 residues. Germline V CDR1 and CDR2: SGHDT, YYEEEE. A multiplex PCR was run with 60 Vbeta primers and 13 Jbeta primers. Measured with immunoSEQ multiplex PCR; TCRdb has only the in-frame clones, and not every one. Counted here are around 150,000 clones, 70% to 80% occurring once; the ten biggest clones make up approximately 2%. A word on this clone: What it binds is not known.

This TCR was sampled from a man in his forties or fifties in good health and CMV-seronegative. The gene calls are TRBV5-6 and TRBJ2-5, with D possibly being TRBD2 (6 bases). The DNA end is more similar to TRBJ2-7, so the J call may be wrong. Sample: PBMCs. The CDR3 region has the DNA TGTGCCAGCAGCTTTAACCCCGGAGGGGACTACGAGCAGTACTTC. This encodes CASSFNPGGDYEQYF.